One sample yielded the 30 T cell receptor beta chains listed below, sequenced in a study of T cell repertoires in cytomegalovirus infection. TCRdb fed the reads into MiXCR, producing one record per CDR3 protein. The sample carries hundreds of thousands of distinct CDR3 sequences, around a tenth recorded once. The source material was PBMCs. These TCRs come from a human donor in good health (CMV status not recorded). Some clones in this sample may be carry-over from other donors' samples.

The chain couples TRBV12-3 or TRBV12-4 to TRBJ2-1; unclear D gene. V was cut by 2 bases and J by 4 bases, with 6 bases left in between. The CDR3 has 13 amino acids. CDR3 sequence: CASSLKDYNEQFF. Written as DNA, the CDR3 is TGTGCCAGCAGTTTAAAGGATTACAATGAGCAGTTCTTC.

This clonotype showed up just a few times. The CDR3 region is CASSQTSGTYEQYF. CDR3 coding DNA: TGTGCCAGCAGCCAGACTAGCGGGACCTACGAGCAGTACTTC. V is TRBV5-6 and J is TRBJ2-7; 11 bases align to TRBD2. The V gene end was trimmed by 4 bases and the J gene end by 2 bases; junction bases not matched to a gene: 2. The CDR3 runs 14 residues. Germline V lookup: CDR1 SGHDT, CDR2 YYEEEE.

This clonotype turned up a few times. The genes are TRBV6-2 or TRBV6-3 and TRBJ1-5; D remains ambiguous. Germline-derived CDR1 and CDR2 are MNHEY and SVGEGT. The CDR3 loop spans 15 amino acids. V shed 4 bases and J shed 2 bases, with 12 bases lying between them. The CDR3 DNA reads as TGTGCCAGCAGTTCTAATTACCGTGGCAATCAGCCCCAGCATTTT. It encodes CASSSNYRGNQPQHF.

V usage is TRBV6-5 and J usage is TRBJ2-1; tentatively, D is TRBD2 (6 bases). The CDR3 extends over 12 amino acids. The germline CDR1 and CDR2 sequences are MNHEY and SVGAGI. Trimming stripped 6 bases from V and 6 bases from J, with 9 bases between. The CDR3 sequence: CASRASVNEQFF. CDR3 DNA: TGTGCCAGCAGGGCTAGCGTCAATGAGCAGTTCTTC.

The chain is built from TRBV4-2 and TRBJ2-5; no firm D call. Between the trimmed V and J ends, which lost 5 bases and 1 base, there was a span of 11 bases. Germline lookup yields CDR1 LGHNA and CDR2 YNFKEQ. This CDR3 region has 14 residues. For the CDR3, the DNA is TGTGCCAGCAGCAATGGACCCCGCCAAGAGACCCAGTACTTC. The encoded protein is CASSNGPRQETQYF.

This clonotype was seen more than once but under ten times. The chain combines TRBV7-2 with TRBJ1-2, with 10 bases matching TRBD1. Germline trimming cut 1 base from V and 8 bases from J; bases unmatched to any gene: 4. From germline, CDR1 is SGHTA and CDR2 FQGNSA. The CDR3 contains 14 residues. The CDR3 spells CASSLGQGARGYTF. The CDR3 DNA is TGTGCCAGCAGCTTAGGACAGGGGGCGCGAGGCTACACCTTC. Using reference TRBV7-2 and TRBJ1-2 for the parts outside the CDR3, the full variable domain is GAGVSQSPSNKVTEKGKDVELRCDPISGHTALYWYRQSLGQGLEFLIYFQGNSAPDKSGLPSDRFSAERTGGSVSTLTIQRTQQEDSAVYLCASSLGQGARGYTFGSGTRLTVV.

This clonotype was counted a few times. The chain has TRBV19 and TRBJ2-2; 10 bases are shared with TRBD1. The CDR3 is 15 residues long. Per germline, CDR1 LNHDA and CDR2 SQIVND (reference sequence). J lost 8 bases, V lost 8 bases, and 11 bases had no gene match. CDR3 coding DNA: TGTGCCAGTCTTCAAGGGGGGACAGGGGATGGGGAGCTGTTTTTT. The encoded protein is CASLQGGTGDGELFF.

This clonotype was recorded a few times. CDR3 in amino acids: CASKAGAVSYQETQYF. For the CDR3, the DNA is TGTGCCAGCAAAGCGGGGGCAGTCAGTTACCAAGAGACCCAGTACTTC. J is TRBJ2-5 and V is TRBV7-6, with TRBD2 matching 8 bases. Germline loops: CDR1 SGHVS, CDR2 FNYEAQ. V lost 7 bases and J lost 0; bases outside the gene matches: 10. This CDR3 spans 16 amino acids. The whole variable domain, filled in from reference TRBV7-6 and TRBJ2-5, reads GAGVSQSPRYKVTKRGQDVALRCDPISGHVSLYWYRQALGQGPEFLTYFNYEAQQDKSGLPNDRFSAERPEGSISTLTIQRTEQRDSAMYRCASKAGAVSYQETQYFGPGTRLLVL.

This chain links TRBV7-9 with TRBJ2-3; weak D call: TRBD1 (5 bases). Trimming cost V 4 bases and J 4 bases, with 18 bases left between them. CDR3 length: 16 amino acids. CDR1 SEHNR and CDR2 FQNEAQ come from the germline V gene (reference sequence). The CDR3 loop is CASSSIRGPGPDTQYF. The CDR3 DNA reads TGTGCCAGCAGCTCGATAAGGGGTCCGGGTCCAGATACGCAGTATTTT.

This clonotype was picked up many times. The chain couples TRBV7-9 to TRBJ1-3; D is perhaps TRBD1 (6 bases). CDR1 is SEHNR and CDR2 is FQNEAQ in the germline V gene (reference sequence). The CDR3 sequence is 16 residues long. V lost 2 bases and J lost 0, with 11 bases in between. CDR3 sequence reads: CASSLRAGDSGNTIYF. The DNA for the CDR3 is TGTGCCAGCAGCTTAAGGGCAGGGGACTCTGGAAACACCATATATTTT.

This chain joins TRBV12-3 or TRBV12-4 and TRBJ2-4; 9 nucleotides match TRBD2. The CDR3 length is 14 residues. With 3 bases clipped from V and 6 bases from J, the junction kept 3 bases outside the gene matches. The CDR3 protein is CASSFRSGRNIQYF. The CDR3 region has the DNA TGTGCCAGCAGTTTTCGTAGCGGGAGAAACATTCAGTACTTC.

This clonotype was observed a handful of times. The chain has TRBV20-1 and TRBJ2-1; D might be TRBD2 (7 bases). In germline, CDR1 is DFQATT, CDR2 SNEGSKA (reference sequence). V dropped 4 bases and J dropped 4 bases, with 14 bases sitting between them. The CDR3 has 14 amino acids. In DNA form, the CDR3 reads TGCAGTGCTAAGGAGGGGGGGGGTTACAATGAGCAGTTCTTC. This encodes CSAKEGGGYNEQFF.

Ten or more counts support this clonotype. This chain uses TRBV7-2 with TRBJ2-5; D is undetermined. The germline V gene encodes CDR1 SGHTA and CDR2 FQGNSA. The CDR3 covers 11 residues. Trimming took off 2 bases at V and 10 bases at J, with 8 bases between the two ends. CDR3 loop: CASSLSSGQYF. CDR3 coding DNA: TGTGCCAGCAGCTTATCCAGTGGCCAGTACTTC. Using reference TRBV7-2 and TRBJ2-5 for the parts outside the CDR3, the full variable domain is GAGVSQSPSNKVTEKGKDVELRCDPISGHTALYWYRQSLGQGLEFLIYFQGNSAPDKSGLPSDRFSAERTGGSVSTLTIQRTQQEDSAVYLCASSLSSGQYFGPGTRLLVL.

This clonotype occurred many times. The J gene is TRBJ1-1, the V gene TRBV12-3 or TRBV12-4; D uncertain. V lost 1 base and J lost 1, with 7 bases in between. The CDR3 is 14 amino acids. As DNA, the CDR3 is TGTGCCAGCAGTTTAGGGGCAAGGAACACTGAAGCTTTCTTT. As protein: CASSLGARNTEAFF.

In this sample, this clonotype turned up a few times. The genes are TRBV5-6 and TRBJ2-5; TRBD1 is a possible D gene (6 bases). The CDR3 is 14 amino acids. Germline CDR1 reads SGHDT; CDR2 reads YYEEEE. The V end was cut by 3 bases, the J end by 6 bases, with 15 bases between. This chain's CDR3 is CASSSSTRGKTQYF. The CDR3 coding sequence is TGTGCCAGCAGCTCGTCGACGAGGGGGAAGACCCAGTACTTC.

This clonotype was observed a few times. J is TRBJ2-3 and V is TRBV7-9; 7 nucleotides agree with TRBD1. Germline CDR1 SEHNR, CDR2 FQNEAQ (reference sequence). After removal of 2 bases from V and 1 base from J, the junction contained 9 bases not matched to a gene. The CDR3 has 17 amino acids. The DNA of the CDR3 is TGTGCCAGCAGCTTAACGGACAGGCCGCCGGGCACAGATACGCAGTATTTT. This translates into CASSLTDRPPGTDTQYF.

In its sample, this clonotype was seen many times. The rearrangement joins TRBV6-5 to TRBJ1-3, with D perhaps matching TRBD1 (5 bases). CDR1 is MNHEY and CDR2 is SVGAGI in the germline V gene. V was trimmed by 5 bases and J by 4 bases, leaving 9 bases between them. The CDR3 sequence is 13 residues long. The CDR3, as DNA: TGTGCCAGCAGTCGAGGGACCGGAAACACCATATATTTT. It is translated as CASSRGTGNTIYF.

In this sample, this clonotype turned up a few times. The J gene is TRBJ2-1, the V gene TRBV4-1; D unresolved. This CDR3 comprises 17 residues. V was pared by 0 bases and J by 0 bases, with 12 bases between. Germline V gene sequence: CDR1 MGHRA, CDR2 YSYEKL. Written as DNA, the CDR3 is TGCGCCAGCAGCCAAGAAACATACTCAAGCTCCTACAATGAGCAGTTCTTC. It is translated as CASSQETYSSSYNEQFF.

The gene calls are TRBV6-5 and TRBJ2-7, with 11 bases matching TRBD2. Germline loops: CDR1 MNHEY, CDR2 SVGAGI. J lost 1 base, V lost 6 bases, and 5 bases had no gene match. This CDR3 comprises 15 residues. CDR3 in amino acids: CASRRGTSGSYEQYF. CDR3 in DNA: TGTGCCAGCAGACGAGGGACTAGCGGATCCTACGAGCAGTACTTC.

This clonotype was counted only a few times. The V gene is TRBV28, the J gene TRBJ1-1, with 7 bases matching TRBD1. Germline CDR1 MDHEN, CDR2 SYDVKM. V trimming: 3 bases; J trimming: 4 bases; junction bases outside the gene matches: 23. The length of the CDR3 is 20 residues. CDR3 sequence: CASSFPWQGDHSTGFTEAFF. CDR3 nucleotide sequence: TGTGCCAGCAGTTTCCCTTGGCAGGGGGACCATAGTACAGGTTTCACTGAAGCTTTCTTT.

This clonotype was counted ten times or more. The chain uses TRBV7-2 and TRBJ1-4, with D possibly matching TRBD1 (6 bases). The CDR3 runs 18 residues. Trimming took off 4 bases at V and 0 bases at J, with 18 bases between the two ends. The germline V gene has CDR1 SGHTA and CDR2 FQGNSA. The CDR3 region is CASSSVGRGRATNEKLFF. CDR3 nucleotide sequence: TGTGCCAGCAGCTCTGTGGGCAGGGGACGAGCAACTAATGAAAAACTGTTTTTT.

The chain carries TRBV7-2 and TRBJ2-7, with D maybe TRBD2 (5 bases). Deletions cut 3 bases from V and 2 bases from J, with 17 bases between. Germline-derived CDR1 and CDR2 are SGHTA and FQGNSA. CDR3 length equals 16 residues. CDR3 protein: CASSLRANLSPYEQYF. CDR3 coding DNA: TGTGCCAGCAGCTTGAGGGCTAACCTGTCTCCCTACGAGCAGTACTTC. Together with reference TRBV7-2 and TRBJ2-7, the CDR3 gives the full variable domain: GAGVSQSPSNKVTEKGKDVELRCDPISGHTALYWYRQSLGQGLEFLIYFQGNSAPDKSGLPSDRFSAERTGGSVSTLTIQRTQQEDSAVYLCASSLRANLSPYEQYFGPGTRLTVT.

In its sample, this clonotype was seen a few times. J is TRBJ1-1 and V is TRBV19, with D unclear. Germline assignment: CDR1 LNHDA and CDR2 SQIVND (reference sequence). This CDR3 comprises 15 residues. Trimming removed 7 bases at V and 6 bases at J, with 21 bases between. This chain's CDR3 is CASTSPGVGGAEAFF. The CDR3 DNA follows: TGTGCCAGTACCTCACCGGGTGTTGGTGGCGCTGAAGCTTTCTTT.

The sample holds a few counts of this clonotype. This chain uses TRBV12-3 or TRBV12-4 with TRBJ1-1, with D tentatively TRBD1 (5 bases). The CDR3 runs 16 residues. Trimming cost V 5 bases and J 1 base, with 17 bases left between them. This chain's CDR3 is CASSLRPGPANTEAFF. CDR3 DNA sequence: TGTGCCAGCAGTCTCCGACCGGGGCCGGCGAACACTGAAGCTTTCTTT.

The chain recombines TRBV6-1 with TRBJ1-1; D is uncertain. Germline V gene data show CDR1 as MNHNS and CDR2 as SASEGT. Deletions cut 6 bases from V and 6 bases from J, with 8 bases between. CDR3 size: 11 residues. CDR3 loop: CASRRQSEAFF. For the CDR3, the DNA is TGTGCCAGCAGGCGGCAGTCTGAAGCTTTCTTT.

The sample holds many counts of this clonotype. V gene TRBV7-8 combines with J gene TRBJ2-2; 7 nucleotides line up with TRBD1. J gave up 3 bases and V 5 bases, and 3 bases lay outside the gene matches. This CDR3 contains 14 residues. In germline, CDR1 is SGHVS, CDR2 FQNEAQ. In DNA form, the CDR3 reads TGTGCCAGCAGCGCCGGGACAGACACCGGGGAGCTGTTTTTT. Translation: CASSAGTDTGELFF.

This clonotype was picked up many times. The chain carries TRBV7-2 and TRBJ2-5, with D uncertain. This CDR3 region has 14 residues. Deletions cut 5 bases from V and 2 bases from J, with 12 bases between. CDR1 and CDR2 (germline): SGHTA, FQGNSA. CDR3 coding DNA: TGTGCCAGCAGCCCAAGATTACTTCAAGAGACCCAGTACTTC. Encoded protein: CASSPRLLQETQYF.

V is TRBV4-1 and J is TRBJ2-3; D is unclear. Trimming cost V 2 bases and J 2 bases, with 11 bases left between them. Germline V lookup: CDR1 MGHRA, CDR2 YSYEKL. This CDR3 contains 15 residues. DNA of the CDR3: TGCGCCAGCAGCCAATCCCCGGCAGTCACAGATACGCAGTATTTT. Its translation: CASSQSPAVTDTQYF.

This clonotype has at least ten counts. The chain employs TRBV7-2 and TRBJ1-2; D unclear. Germline-derived CDR1 and CDR2 are SGHTA and FQGNSA. The CDR3 covers 12 residues. V was pared by 2 bases and J by 5 bases, with 6 bases between. In DNA, the CDR3 is TGTGCCAGCAGCTTAAGCACTTATGGCTACACCTTC. Translated: CASSLSTYGYTF. The full variable domain, in which reference TRBV7-2 and TRBJ1-2 provide the parts outside the CDR3, is GAGVSQSPSNKVTEKGKDVELRCDPISGHTALYWYRQSLGQGLEFLIYFQGNSAPDKSGLPSDRFSAERTGGSVSTLTIQRTQQEDSAVYLCASSLSTYGYTFGSGTRLTVV.

This clonotype was picked up a small number of times. This chain uses TRBV10-3 with TRBJ1-5, with D hard to call. The CDR3 has 12 residues. Trimming removed 7 bases from V and 3 bases from J, with 7 bases in between. CDR1 and CDR2 (germline): ENHRY, SYGVKD. CDR3 coding DNA: TGTGCCATCATCGGCGACAATCAGCCCCAGCATTTT. This encodes CAIIGDNQPQHF.